A selection of T cell receptor beta chains follows, all from one sample in a study of T cells in Graves' hyperthyroidism and ophthalmopathy. TCRdb redid the calling of the multiplex PCR reads with MiXCR, one entry per CDR3 protein. The sample yields hundreds of thousands of distinct CDR3 sequences, about a sixth seen once. Material: blood. The receptors stem from a man aged 35-49 years with Graves' hyperthyroidism. The CDR3 runs from the conserved cysteine through the conserved F or W. The D gene is left open where the match is weak. The size field is filled for only some rows; it gives once, few, many or a size class.

j_gene | v_gene | d_gene | len | abundance | CDR3nt | CDR3aa
TRBJ2-7 | TRBV29-1 | . | 14 | . | TGCAGCGTACCTGCCGGGCCTAACCACTACGAGCAGTACTTC | CSVPAGPNHYEQYF
TRBJ2-7 | TRBV6-2/TRBV6-3 | . | 13 | . | TGTGCCAGCAGTTACTCCTCAGCGAAGGAGCAGTACTTC | CASSYSSAKEQYF
TRBJ1-2 | TRBV28 | . | 10 | . | TGTGCCACCCAAGCCTATGGCTACACCTTC | CATQAYGYTF
TRBJ1-1 | TRBV6-2/TRBV6-3 | . | 11 | many | TGTGCCAGCAGTTACTCGGACGAAGCTTTCTTT | CASSYSDEAFF
TRBJ2-7 | TRBV7-2 | TRBD1 | 13 | . | TGTGCCAGCAGCTTACCCGGGACAGGCGAGCAGTACTTC | CASSLPGTGEQYF
TRBJ1-1 | TRBV12-5 | . | 16 | . | TGTGCTAGTGGTTTGCGCCTTCCCGGGCCGAACACTGAAGCTTTCTTT | CASGLRLPGPNTEAFF
TRBJ2-1 | TRBV7-9 | . | 15 | many | TGTGCCAGCAGCTTCCGTGACACGGTCTACAATGAGCAGTTCTTC | CASSFRDTVYNEQFF
TRBJ2-3 | TRBV20-1 | . | 13 | . | TGCAGTGTAGGTCCAGCGGGCACAGATACGCAGTATTTT | CSVGPAGTDTQYF
TRBJ1-2 | TRBV14 | . | 15 | many | TGTGCCAGCAGCCAAGATATTCGCCAGGGTTATGGCTACACCTTC | CASSQDIRQGYGYTF
TRBJ2-5 | TRBV9 | TRBD2 | 14 | . | TGTGCCAGCACCCCCGGCGGGGGGGAAGAGACCCAGTACTTC | CASTPGGGEETQYF
TRBJ2-2 | TRBV20-1 | . | 16 | many | TGCAGTGCTAGAGATCGGCAGGGGAAGAACACCGGGGAGCTGTTTTTT | CSARDRQGKNTGELFF
TRBJ1-1 | TRBV3-1 | . | 14 | . | TGTGCCAGCAGCCAAGAAGCTTACCCGATACAAGCTTTCTTT | CASSQEAYPIQAFF
TRBJ2-3 | TRBV18 | . | 18 | few | TGTGCCAGCTCGCAGCTGGATCATGACTGGGGGAAAGCAGATACGCAGTATTTT | CASSQLDHDWGKADTQYF
TRBJ1-4 | TRBV27 | TRBD1 | 18 | . | TGTGCCAGCAGTCCACGGACAGGGATCATCTCGGCTAATGAAAAACTGTTTTTT | CASSPRTGIISANEKLFF
TRBJ2-1 | TRBV5-1 | . | 15 | many | TGCGCCAGCAGCCTTGACATGCCCTCCTACAATGAGCAGTTCTTC | CASSLDMPSYNEQFF
TRBJ2-7 | TRBV7-9 | TRBD1 | 15 | many | TGTGCCAGCAGCTTTGGGACAGCTATAACCTACGAGCAGTACTTC | CASSFGTAITYEQYF
TRBJ2-7 | TRBV28 | . | 16 | many | TGTGCCAGCAGTTTAGAGTCCGCAGGTCTTTCCTACGAGCAGTACTTC | CASSLESAGLSYEQYF
TRBJ2-1 | TRBV11-2 | . | 14 | many | TGTGCCAGCATGTCCTCCAGGGGCCGCAATGAGCAGTTCTTC | CASMSSRGRNEQFF
TRBJ1-6 | TRBV6-2/TRBV6-3 | TRBD1 | 16 | many | TGTGCCAGCAGTCTCCAGGGGCCAGGGGGAGACTCACCCCTCCACTTT | CASSLQGPGGDSPLHF
TRBJ1-4 | TRBV30 | . | 13 | many | TGTGCCTGGGGCTCGGGGGGCGAAGAAAAACTGTTTTTT | CAWGSGGEEKLFF
TRBJ2-2 | TRBV6-2/TRBV6-3 | . | 15 | many | TGTGCCAGCAGTTACCAATCCGCGAACACCGGGGAGCTGTTTTTT | CASSYQSANTGELFF
TRBJ2-2 | TRBV9 | . | 14 | . | TGTGCCAGCAGCACCGGGCCAACCACCGGGGAGCTGTTTTTT | CASSTGPTTGELFF